The 26 T cell receptor beta chains given below trace back to one sample, sequenced in a study of blood T cell repertoires in COVID-19. The method was immunoSEQ multiplex PCR; TCRdb's version includes in-frame clones alone and lacks a portion of them. The repertoire holds 53,000 or so clones, with roughly 84% as singletons. Sequences were obtained from peripheral blood. The receptors originated from a man between 70 and 80 years old with active COVID-19.

This clone was observed a single time. The chain recombines TRBV7-9 with TRBJ2-3; a possible D gene is TRBD2 (7 bases). Trimming pared 2 bases from V and 0 bases from J, leaving 15 bases between. Germline-derived CDR1 and CDR2 are SEHNR and FQNEAQ (reference sequence). The CDR3 totals 17 residues. The DNA for the CDR3 is TGTGCCAGCAGCTTACTAACGGGGGGCTCTAGCACAGATACGCAGTATTTT. Translated, it gives CASSLLTGGSSTDTQYF.

V is TRBV9 and J is TRBJ2-1, with D perhaps TRBD1 (6 bases). This CDR3 spans 17 amino acids. The germline gives CDR1 SGDLS, CDR2 YYNGEE. V lost 8 bases to trimming and J lost 0 bases, with 21 bases between them. The CDR3 here is CASSRFRGEYSYNEQFF. CDR3 bases: TGTGCCAGTAGCAGGTTCAGGGGCGAATACTCCTACAATGAGCAGTTCTTC.

CDR3 in amino acids: CASSRDWTNEQFF. For the CDR3, the DNA is TGTGCCAGCAGCCGGGACTGGACGAATGAGCAGTTCTTC. The chain links TRBV7-2 to TRBJ2-1; TRBD2 is a possible D gene (6 bases). The length of the CDR3 is 13 residues. Trimming left V 5 bases short and J 7 bases short, with 12 bases between. Germline assignment: CDR1 SGHTA and CDR2 FQGNSA.

CDR3 in amino acids: CASSQDGGTGYQPQHF. CDR3 sequence (DNA): TGCGCCAGCAGCCAAGATGGCGGGACAGGGTATCAGCCCCAGCATTTT. The rearrangement uses TRBV4-1 and TRBJ1-5, with 9 bases identical to TRBD1. The CDR3 sequence is 16 residues long. V shed 0 bases and J 5 bases; nucleotides not matched to a gene: 5. CDR1 and CDR2 (germline): MGHRA, YSYEKL.

The sample holds one count of this clone. The CDR3 is CASTRSGATDTQYF. The DNA of the CDR3 is TGTGCCAGCACCAGAAGCGGAGCAACAGATACGCAGTATTTT. The chain has TRBV6-5 and TRBJ2-3; TRBD2 is a possible D gene (5 bases). The CDR3 is 14 residues long. V was pared by 7 bases and J by 3 bases, with 14 bases between. Germline CDR1 MNHEY, CDR2 SVGAGI.

The J gene is TRBJ2-7, the V gene TRBV2; TRBD1 might be the D (5 bases). The ends were cut back, 6 bases at V and 0 bases at J, with 12 bases in the middle. This CDR3 has 14 residues. Germline V gene data show CDR1 as SNHLY and CDR2 as FYNNEI. Here the CDR3 DNA reads TGTGCCAGCAGCCCTGACAGAAGCTCCTACGAGCAGTACTTC. This sequence encodes CASSPDRSSYEQYF.

The chain links TRBV28 to TRBJ2-2; D is unresolved. V was shortened by 7 bases and J by 1 base, with 10 bases between the two germline ends. The germline gives CDR1 MDHEN, CDR2 SYDVKM. The CDR3 covers 14 residues. The CDR3 bases are TGTGCCAGCAATACGCCGGGGAACACCGGGGAGCTGTTTTTT. This gives the protein CASNTPGNTGELFF.

The chain has TRBV6-4 and TRBJ2-1; 16 bases fit TRBD2. The CDR3 is made up of 17 amino acids. The germline gives CDR1 MRHNA, CDR2 SNTAGT. V was pared by 6 bases and J by 5 bases, with 7 bases of the junction left unmatched. The CDR3 spells CASSYGTSGGGHNEQFF. As DNA, the CDR3 is TGTGCCAGCAGCTACGGGACTAGCGGGGGGGGTCACAATGAGCAGTTCTTC.

V and J are TRBV30 and TRBJ1-2; no reliable D call. This CDR3 is built from 11 residues. V was pared by 0 bases and J by 14 bases, with 13 bases between. CDR1 is GTSNPN, CDR2 SVGIG, per germline (reference sequence). CDR3 in DNA: TGTGCCTGGAGTGTAGTGCGGGATCCTACCTTC. Its translation is CAWSVVRDPTF.

Judged by abundance, this clone is medium-sized (0.01 to 0.1%). The chain has TRBV9 and TRBJ2-2, with D uncertain. The CDR3 runs 14 residues. V was trimmed by 0 bases and J by 3 bases, leaving 6 bases between them. The germline V gene has CDR1 SGDLS and CDR2 YYNGEE. The CDR3 DNA is TGTGCCAGCAGCGTAGGACGGGACACCGGGGAGCTGTTTTTT. Its translation: CASSVGRDTGELFF.

The chain links TRBV5-3 to TRBJ2-3; 14 bases match TRBD2. TRBV5-3 is assigned to the ORF class and has an uncertain function. Trimming at V came to 4 bases and at J to 2 bases, leaving 3 bases not matched to a gene. CDR3 length equals 16 residues. The DNA of the CDR3 is TGTGCCAGAAGCCCGGGACTAGCGGGAGACACAGATACGCAGTATTTT. Translation gives CARSPGLAGDTDTQYF.

The gene calls are TRBV4-1 and TRBJ2-1; 7 bases match TRBD2. V lost 3 bases to trimming and J lost 9 bases; unmatched junction nucleotides: 5. The CDR3 contains 13 residues. From germline, CDR1 is MGHRA and CDR2 YSYEKL. DNA for the CDR3: TGCGCCAGCAGCCACTACGGGGGGACTGAGCAGTTCTTC. This codes for CASSHYGGTEQFF.

The chain recombines TRBV13 with TRBJ2-7; D perhaps matches TRBD2 (6 bases). V lost 3 bases to trimming and J lost 3 bases, with 21 bases between them. This CDR3 is 17 amino acids long. Germline loops: CDR1 PRHDT, CDR2 FYEKMQ (reference sequence). Here the CDR3 DNA reads TGTGCCAGCAGCTTTTTCTCTTGGGGAGGCGACAACTACGAGCAGTACTTC. This translates into CASSFFSWGGDNYEQYF.

The chain employs TRBV2 and TRBJ1-5; 7 nucleotides align to TRBD1. The CDR3 runs 13 residues. The germline gives CDR1 SNHLY, CDR2 FYNNEI. The junction had 4 bases not matched to a gene; V was cut back by 10 bases and J by 1 base. CDR3 sequence: CATRQGSNQPQHF. The CDR3 DNA follows: TGTGCCACCCGACAGGGAAGCAATCAGCCCCAGCATTTT. Supplemented by reference TRBV2 and TRBJ1-5, the full variable domain reads EPEVTQTPSHQVTQMGQEVILRCVPISNHLYFYWYRQILGQKVEFLVSFYNNEISEKSEIFDDQFSVERPDGSNFTLKIRSTKLEDSAMYFCATRQGSNQPQHFGDGTRLSIL.

The chain couples TRBV27 to TRBJ1-4; D remains ambiguous. V gave up 8 bases and J gave up 13 bases, with 20 bases separating them. In germline, CDR1 is MNHEY, CDR2 SMNVEV (reference sequence). The CDR3 contains 13 residues. The CDR3 nucleotides are TGTGCCAGCCGAAATACACAAGGTGGGAGACTGTTTTTT. Translated: CASRNTQGGRLFF.

The chain is built from TRBV30 and TRBJ1-1; D may be TRBD1 (6 bases). Germline CDR1 reads GTSNPN; CDR2 reads SVGIG (reference sequence). CDR3 length equals 12 residues. V was shortened by 2 bases and J by 5 bases, with 9 bases between the two germline ends. Written as DNA, the CDR3 is TGTGCCTGGAGTAGGGGGGGAACTGAAGCTTTCTTT. Translation: CAWSRGGTEAFF. The full variable domain, completed using reference TRBV30 and TRBJ1-1, is SQTIHQWPATLVQPVGSPLSLECTVEGTSNPNLYWYRQAAGRGLQLLFYSVGIGQISSEVPQNLSASRPQDRQFILSSKKLLLSDSGFYLCAWSRGGTEAFFGQGTRLTVV.

J is TRBJ1-6 and V is TRBV27; maybe TRBD1 (5 bases). This CDR3 comprises 15 residues. CDR1 and CDR2 from the germline V gene are MNHEY and SMNVEV (reference sequence). The V end lost 0 bases, the J end lost 10 bases, and 13 bases lay between the germline ends. CDR3 nucleotide sequence: TGTGCCAGCAGTTTATCTAGGAGGGGAAACTCACCCCTCCACTTT. Translation gives CASSLSRRGNSPLHF.

The chain couples TRBV5-1 to TRBJ1-1; 7 bases line up with TRBD1. The CDR3 runs 15 residues. V was pared by 3 bases and J by 7 bases, with 12 bases of the junction left unmatched. Germline values: CDR1 SGHRS, CDR2 YFSETQ. CDR3 in DNA: TGCGCCAGCAGCTGGGACAGTGGGTATTATAGTGAAGCTTTCTTT. Residues: CASSWDSGYYSEAFF.

The CDR3, as DNA: TGCAGTGCTAGTGCCGCCGGCACCCCCAGACAGGGTGGCTACACCTTC. Translation: CSASAAGTPRQGGYTF. This chain links TRBV20-1 with TRBJ1-2; 7 bases are a match to TRBD1. This CDR3 has 16 residues. J gave up 7 bases and V 3 bases, and 17 bases lay outside the gene matches. Germline V gene sequence: CDR1 DFQATT, CDR2 SNEGSKA (reference sequence).

The gene calls are TRBV4-1 and TRBJ2-5; 8 nucleotides match TRBD1. The germline gives CDR1 MGHRA, CDR2 YSYEKL. There are 17 residues in the CDR3. J gave up 4 bases and V 0 bases, and 10 bases lay outside the gene matches. CDR3 DNA sequence: TGCGCCAGCAGCCAAGACTCCCAGGCAGGGGGCGCAGAGACCCAGTACTTC. This encodes CASSQDSQAGGAETQYF.

V is TRBV18 and J is TRBJ2-7; TRBD2 matches at 7 bases. Germline V gives CDR1 KGHSH, CDR2 LQKENI. This CDR3 is built from 12 residues. The J segment lost 6 bases and the V segment lost 6 bases, leaving 5 bases of the junction unmatched. This CDR3 is CASSSPGGEQYF. Written as DNA, the CDR3 is TGTGCCAGCTCTTCGCCGGGGGGCGAGCAGTACTTC.

The chain recombines TRBV6-1 with TRBJ1-1, with 8 bases aligning to TRBD1. J lost 1 base, V lost 1 base, and 5 bases had no gene match. Germline V gene data show CDR1 as MNHNS and CDR2 as SASEGT. This CDR3 has 16 amino acids. CDR3: CASSEGTGMWNTEAFF. CDR3 DNA: TGTGCCAGCAGTGAAGGGACAGGGATGTGGAACACTGAAGCTTTCTTT.

This chain links TRBV7-9 with TRBJ1-3; D is uncertain. The CDR3 has 13 residues. The V end lost 2 bases, the J end lost 4 bases, and 6 bases lay between the germline ends. In germline, CDR1 is SEHNR, CDR2 FQNEAQ (reference sequence). Written as DNA, the CDR3 is TGTGCCAGCAGCTTAACAGCCGGAAACACCATATATTTT. Its protein is CASSLTAGNTIYF.

The chain uses TRBV7-2 and TRBJ2-7; D not resolved. The germline CDR1 and CDR2 sequences are SGHTA and FQGNSA. The CDR3 has 14 residues. Trimming pared 5 bases from V and 5 bases from J, leaving 16 bases between. CDR3 DNA: TGTGCCAGCAGCCTGCCCGGGTTCTTGAACGAGCAGTACTTC. It is translated as CASSLPGFLNEQYF.

This chain uses TRBV6-2 or TRBV6-3 with TRBJ1-1; D may be TRBD1 (5 bases). The V end lost 5 bases, the J end lost 4 bases, and 11 bases lay between the germline ends. This CDR3 is built from 13 residues. CDR1 is MNHEY and CDR2 is SVGEGT in the germline V gene. The DNA of the CDR3 is TGTGCCAGCAGTGGGGGGGGGAGCACTGAAGCTTTCTTT. Its translation: CASSGGGSTEAFF.

The genes are TRBV4-1 and TRBJ2-3; TRBD2 might be the D (6 bases). The V gene lost 0 bases and the J gene lost 6 bases, with 16 bases spanning the gap. The CDR3 runs 16 residues. Germline CDR1 MGHRA, CDR2 YSYEKL. The chain's CDR3 is CASSQDLGLPRDTQYF. CDR3 nucleotide sequence: TGCGCCAGCAGCCAAGATTTGGGACTTCCACGGGATACGCAGTATTTT.